This T cell receptor (beta chain) appears in the sequencing data of a study of CD8+CD57+ T cells in acquired aplastic anemia. Study summary: Mean DNA quantity obtained from sorted CD4+ and CD8+ cells was about 3 ug.

Profiling that covered TCR beta VDJ and CDR3 relied on genomic DNA as its template. In TCRdb, the reads were re-called with MiXCR into one record per CDR3 protein. The data hold roughly 160,000 distinct CDR3 sequences, with about two thirds observed a single time. Germline values: CDR1 LNHNV, CDR2 YYDKDF (reference sequence). The CDR3 is made up of 14 amino acids. The V and J ends lost 8 bases and 5 bases respectively, with 15 bases between them. Sequenced patients had shown CD8+CD57+ cell expansion by flow cytometry. Every patient presented with severe acquired aplastic anemia. The V and J genes are TRBV15 and TRBJ2-2; D ambiguous. The sample taken for sequencing was sorted CD4+, CD8+, or CD8+CD57+ T cells (not recorded which) from PBMCs. This receptor was identified in a human donor with aplastic anemia. DNA for the CDR3: TGTGCCACCGCCGATTCCGGAGAGACCGGGGAGCTGTTTTTT. Translating it yields CATADSGETGELFF.